This T cell receptor (beta chain) was sequenced for a study of cytomegalovirus exposure and HLA in healthy donors. Across the study: As an earlier analysis found, roughly 180 million T cells yielded about 120 million unique TCR beta sequences. Overall study findings and caveats: There were some public TCRs occurring in many donors, but most TCR sequences were rare. Both high specificity and high sensitivity reportedly marked the classifier's diagnosis of cytomegalovirus status. Among CMV-associated TCR beta chains, most appeared HLA-restricted in a later analysis.

The ends were cut back, 4 bases at V and 9 bases at J, with 10 bases in the middle. The CDR3 is made up of 13 amino acids. CDR1 SNHLY and CDR2 FYNNEI come from the germline V gene. Comment on this clone: Its antigen remains unidentified.

The PCR contained 60 Vbeta and 13 Jbeta primers. The data were produced by immunoSEQ multiplex PCR, yet TCRdb's version contains in-frame clones alone and is incomplete. This table has fewer than 200,000 clones, about 88% appearing once. Sequenced material: PBMCs. This receptor was obtained from a girl less than two years old in good health and CMV-seronegative. This chain uses TRBV2 with TRBJ1-6; D uncertain. CDR3 in DNA: TGTGCCAGCAGTGCTGGCAGTGGTTCACCCCTCCACTTT. Residues: CASSAGSGSPLHF.